The clone carrying this TCR beta chain was seen at least ten times. Trimming shortened V by 3 bases and J by 2 bases, and 12 bases separated the two germline ends. The V gene's germline CDR1 is DFQATT and CDR2 SNEGSKA (reference sequence). This CDR3 is built from 14 residues. The data originate from a study of T cells after yellow fever vaccination. A single record per CDR3 protein comes from TCRdb applying MiXCR to the 5' RACE reads. The table lists about 13,000 distinct CDR3 sequences, 4.5% to 6% of them singletons. The study, taken as a whole, reports: Though it reached lower strength, the secondary response hit its peak faster, day 5 versus 15. Almost all vaccine-responding clonotypes could not be detected on day 0 in sorted memory subsets. There was a small share of clonotypes that showed up in both the CD4 and CD8 compartments.

This clonotype was obtained from a young man who received the YFV17D yellow fever vaccine. V and J are TRBV20-1 and TRBJ2-3, with D unresolved. The input for sequencing was PBMCs, either bulk or a sorted T-cell subset (CD4+, CD8+, memory, or dextramer-sorted; not recorded which), taken 45 days after the yellow fever booster vaccination. The CDR3 spells CSARPGELTDTQYF. Written as DNA, the CDR3 is TGCAGTGCTAGGCCCGGTGAGCTCACAGATACGCAGTATTTT.